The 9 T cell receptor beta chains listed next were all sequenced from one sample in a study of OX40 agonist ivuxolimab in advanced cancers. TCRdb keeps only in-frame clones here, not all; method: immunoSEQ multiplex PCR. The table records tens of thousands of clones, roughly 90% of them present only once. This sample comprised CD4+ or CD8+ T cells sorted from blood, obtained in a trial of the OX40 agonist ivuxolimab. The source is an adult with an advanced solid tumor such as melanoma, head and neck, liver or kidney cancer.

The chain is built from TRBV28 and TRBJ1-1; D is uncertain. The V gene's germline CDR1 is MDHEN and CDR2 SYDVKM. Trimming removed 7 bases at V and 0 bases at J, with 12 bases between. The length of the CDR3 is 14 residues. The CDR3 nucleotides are TGTGCCAGCACCCCTACGCGGTTGAACACTGAAGCTTTCTTT. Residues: CASTPTRLNTEAFF.

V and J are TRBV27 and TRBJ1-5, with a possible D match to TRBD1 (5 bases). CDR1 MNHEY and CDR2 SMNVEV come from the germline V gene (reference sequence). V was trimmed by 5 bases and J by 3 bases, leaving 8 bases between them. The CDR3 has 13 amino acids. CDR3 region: CASSDSYNQPQHF. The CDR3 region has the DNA TGTGCCAGCAGTGACAGTTACAATCAGCCCCAGCATTTT.

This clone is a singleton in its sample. The CDR3 loop reads CASRIRRGNQPQHF. The CDR3 DNA is TGTGCCAGTAGAATCCGCAGGGGCAATCAGCCCCAGCATTTT. V and J are TRBV19 and TRBJ1-5; a weak D match, TRBD1 (5 bases). The germline V gene encodes CDR1 LNHDA and CDR2 SQIVND (reference sequence). This CDR3 spans 14 amino acids. V was cut by 6 bases and J by 2 bases, with 11 bases left in between.

The CDR3 protein is CASSMIGPGTDTQYF. The DNA of the CDR3 is TGTGCCAGCAGTATGATCGGACCGGGCACAGATACGCAGTATTTT. The rearrangement links TRBV28 to TRBJ2-3; D unclear. The V and J ends lost 5 bases and 1 base respectively, with 13 bases between them. This CDR3 is built from 15 residues. Germline V gene lookup returns CDR1 MDHEN and CDR2 SYDVKM.

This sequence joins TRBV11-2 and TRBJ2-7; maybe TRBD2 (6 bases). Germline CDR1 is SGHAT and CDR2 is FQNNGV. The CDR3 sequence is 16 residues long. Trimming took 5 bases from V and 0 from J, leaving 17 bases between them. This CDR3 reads CASSTYLAPSSYEQYF. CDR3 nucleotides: TGTGCCAGCAGCACGTACCTAGCGCCTAGCTCCTACGAGCAGTACTTC.

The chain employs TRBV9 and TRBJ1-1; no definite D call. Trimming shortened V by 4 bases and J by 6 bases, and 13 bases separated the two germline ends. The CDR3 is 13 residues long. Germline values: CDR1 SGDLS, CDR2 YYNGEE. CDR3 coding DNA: TGTGCCAGCAGCCAAACCTCGGGCGCTGAAGCTTTCTTT. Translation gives CASSQTSGAEAFF.

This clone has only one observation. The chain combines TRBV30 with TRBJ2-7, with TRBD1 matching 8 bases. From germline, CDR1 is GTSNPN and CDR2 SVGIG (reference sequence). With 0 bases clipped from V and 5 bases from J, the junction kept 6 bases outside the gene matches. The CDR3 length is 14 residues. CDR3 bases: TGTGCCTGGAGTGTACTGGGACAGGCGGACGAGCAGTACTTC. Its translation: CAWSVLGQADEQYF. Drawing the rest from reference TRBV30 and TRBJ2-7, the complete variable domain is SQTIHQWPATLVQPVGSPLSLECTVEGTSNPNLYWYRQAAGRGLQLLFYSVGIGQISSEVPQNLSASRPQDRQFILSSKKLLLSDSGFYLCAWSVLGQADEQYFGPGTRLTVT.

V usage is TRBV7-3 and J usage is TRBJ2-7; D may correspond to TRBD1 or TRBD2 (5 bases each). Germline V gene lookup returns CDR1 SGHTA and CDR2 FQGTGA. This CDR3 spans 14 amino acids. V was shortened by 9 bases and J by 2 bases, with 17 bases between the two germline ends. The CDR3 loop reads CASQTQGDTYEQYF. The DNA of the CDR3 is TGTGCCAGTCAAACGCAGGGAGATACCTACGAGCAGTACTTC.

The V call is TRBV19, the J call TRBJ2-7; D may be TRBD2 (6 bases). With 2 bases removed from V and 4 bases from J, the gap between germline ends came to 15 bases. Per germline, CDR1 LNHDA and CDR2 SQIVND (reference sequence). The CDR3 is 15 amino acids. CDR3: CASSILGGETYEQYF. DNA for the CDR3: TGTGCCAGTAGTATATTAGGCGGGGAGACGTACGAGCAGTACTTC.